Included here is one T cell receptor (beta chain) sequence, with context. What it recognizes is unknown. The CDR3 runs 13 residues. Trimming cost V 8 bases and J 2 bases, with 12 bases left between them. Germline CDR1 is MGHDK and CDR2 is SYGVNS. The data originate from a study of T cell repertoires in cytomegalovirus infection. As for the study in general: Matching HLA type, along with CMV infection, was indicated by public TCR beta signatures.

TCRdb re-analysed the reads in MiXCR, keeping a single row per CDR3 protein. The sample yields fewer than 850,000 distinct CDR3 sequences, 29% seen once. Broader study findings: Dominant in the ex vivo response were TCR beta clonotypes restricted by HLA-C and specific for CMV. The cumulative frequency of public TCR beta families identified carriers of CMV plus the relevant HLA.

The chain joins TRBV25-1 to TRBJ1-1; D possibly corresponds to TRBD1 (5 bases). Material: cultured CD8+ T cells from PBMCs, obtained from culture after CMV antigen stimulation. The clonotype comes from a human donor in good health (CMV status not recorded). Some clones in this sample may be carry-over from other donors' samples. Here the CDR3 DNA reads TGTGCCAGCCGACAGAGCTTAAACACTGAAGCTTTCTTT. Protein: CASRQSLNTEAFF.